The 2 T cell receptor beta chains given below trace back to one sample, sequenced in a study of blood T cell repertoires in COVID-19. Sequencing used immunoSEQ multiplex PCR; TCRdb keeps in-frame clones, though not all of them. Found here are 300,000 to 400,000 clones, around 88% of them singletons; the top ten hold 1.5% to 2%. The material sequenced was peripheral blood. Receptor source: a woman younger than 45 with COVID-19, enrolled during active disease.

This rearrangement joins TRBV7-9 to TRBJ1-1; D gene uncertain. Germline CDR1 is SEHNR and CDR2 is FQNEAQ (reference sequence). CDR3 length: 14 residues. V lost 3 bases and J lost 4, with 12 bases in between. Here the CDR3 DNA reads TGTGCCAGCAGCTTCCGAGTGGAGTCCACTGAAGCTTTCTTT. Residues: CASSFRVESTEAFF.

The chain combines TRBV7-8 with TRBJ1-2; D may be TRBD1 (5 bases). CDR1 SGHVS and CDR2 FQNEAQ come from the germline V gene. With 0 bases removed from V and 4 bases from J, the gap between germline ends came to 12 bases. The CDR3 length is 15 residues. The CDR3 here is CASSLAWQGSYGYTF. In nucleotides, the CDR3 is TGTGCCAGCAGCTTAGCATGGCAGGGTTCCTATGGCTACACCTTC.